The 16 T cell receptor beta chains given below trace back to one sample, sequenced in a study of Graves' ophthalmopathy and Graves' hyperthyroidism. RNA served as the template for amplifying TCR beta CDR3 regions. Second-round multiplex PCR came after first-round RT-PCR with HTBI primers. TCRdb reprocessed the multiplex PCR reads via MiXCR and lists one record per CDR3 protein. This table holds under 800,000 distinct CDR3 sequences, around a fifth found once. What was sequenced was peripheral blood. These TCRs come from a woman aged 18-29 years with stable Graves' hyperthyroidism. Some clones in this sample may be carry-over from other donors' samples.

In regard to this clonotype: Germline and junction disagree at one end, which may indicate a read error. The rearrangement links TRBV10-1 to TRBJ2-2; 11 nucleotides align to TRBD2. CDR1 WNHNN and CDR2 SYGVQD come from the germline V gene (reference sequence). The length of the CDR3 is 18 residues. The CDR3 sequence is CASSETSGGAANTGELCF. The CDR3 DNA is TGCGCCAGCAGTGAGACTAGCGGGGGCGCAGCGAACACCGGGGAGCTGTGTTTT.

This clonotype is a singleton in its sample. The chain employs TRBV29-1 and TRBJ1-2, with D uncertain. This CDR3 has 11 amino acids. Germline V gene sequence: CDR1 SQVTM, CDR2 ANQGSEA. V was trimmed by 7 bases and J by 3 bases, leaving 9 bases between them. CDR3 sequence reads: CSAGSDYGYTF. The CDR3 DNA reads as TGCAGCGCCGGTTCAGACTATGGCTACACCTTC. Combining the CDR3 with reference TRBV29-1 and TRBJ1-2 gives the whole variable domain SAVISQKPSRDICQRGTSLTIQCQVDSQVTMMFWYRQQPGQSLTLIATANQGSEATYESGFVIDKFPISRPNLTFSTLTVSNMSPEDSSIYLCSAGSDYGYTFGSGTRLTVV.

The V and J genes are TRBV7-3 and TRBJ1-1; possibly TRBD1 for D (6 bases). Trimming removed 1 base from V and 1 base from J, with 19 bases in between. The CDR3 extends over 18 amino acids. Germline lookup yields CDR1 SGHTA and CDR2 FQGTGA. The CDR3 region is CASSLKWGARPKNTEAFF. CDR3 DNA sequence: TGTGCCAGCAGCTTAAAGTGGGGGGCGCGTCCCAAGAACACTGAAGCTTTCTTT.

CDR3 bases: TGTGCCAGCTCATATTCCCTACAGGCGGGCGGCTACACCTTC. The encoded protein is CASSYSLQAGGYTF. The chain recombines TRBV2 with TRBJ1-2, with D maybe TRBD1 (5 bases). V was clipped by 8 bases and J by 8 bases, with 21 bases between them. The germline V gene has CDR1 SNHLY and CDR2 FYNNEI. The CDR3 consists of 14 residues.

This clonotype was recorded many times. This rearrangement joins TRBV6-5 to TRBJ1-5, with TRBD1 matching 8 bases. Germline lookup yields CDR1 MNHEY and CDR2 SVGAGI. V was pared by 7 bases and J by 2 bases, with 4 bases of the junction left unmatched. The CDR3 runs 14 residues. CDR3 DNA sequence: TGTGCCAGCAAGGACAGGGCTGGCAATCAGCCCCAGCATTTT. Translating gives CASKDRAGNQPQHF.

J is TRBJ1-2 and V is TRBV28; 10 bases are a match to TRBD1. The CDR3 runs to 15 residues. Trimming cost V 6 bases and J 7 bases; bases outside gene matches: 11. Germline V gene data show CDR1 as MDHEN and CDR2 as SYDVKM. The CDR3 loop reads CASSDRGLAVIGYTF. The CDR3 region has the DNA TGTGCCAGCAGCGACAGGGGGCTGGCGGTCATTGGCTACACCTTC.

This clonotype occurred many times. The chain has TRBV11-2 and TRBJ2-7; 10 nucleotides align to TRBD2. The CDR3 extends over 16 amino acids. Germline CDR1 SGHAT, CDR2 FQNNGV. V gave up 4 bases and J gave up 0 bases; unmatched junction bases: 6. CDR3 nucleotide sequence: TGTGCCAGCAGCTCGTACTCTAGCGGGGGCTCCTACGAGCAGTACTTC. This codes for CASSSYSSGGSYEQYF.

This rearrangement joins TRBV30 to TRBJ1-2, with a possible D match to TRBD1 (5 bases). Trimming removed 4 bases from V and 4 bases from J, with 19 bases in between. Germline V CDR1 and CDR2: GTSNPN, SVGIG (reference sequence). The CDR3 has 15 residues. The CDR3 spells CAWTLQRGNRYGYTF. The DNA for the CDR3 is TGTGCCTGGACTCTACAGAGGGGAAATCGCTATGGCTACACCTTC.

This clonotype came up a few times. V usage is TRBV6-1 and J usage is TRBJ2-7, with TRBD1 matching 8 bases. Germline loops: CDR1 MNHNS, CDR2 SASEGT. The ends lost 7 bases at V and 4 bases at J; junction bases unmatched: 9. The CDR3 consists of 14 residues. CDR3 coding DNA: TGTGCCAGCAAAACGACAGGGGATAGTTACGAGCAGTACTTC. As protein: CASKTTGDSYEQYF.

This clonotype has a count of ten or more. The chain employs TRBV20-1 and TRBJ2-5; no clear D. Per the germline V gene, CDR1 is DFQATT and CDR2 is SNEGSKA (reference sequence). The CDR3 extends over 12 amino acids. V lost 4 bases and J 6 bases, leaving 12 bases between the germline ends. This CDR3 reads CSANEGWKTQYF. In nucleotides, the CDR3 is TGCAGTGCTAACGAAGGGTGGAAGACCCAGTACTTC.

This clonotype appeared many times. This chain uses TRBV6-1 with TRBJ1-2; D possibly corresponds to TRBD1 (5 bases). Per germline, CDR1 MNHNS and CDR2 SASEGT. Trimming pared 7 bases from V and 6 bases from J, leaving 24 bases between. The CDR3 sequence is 16 residues long. The CDR3 loop reads CASTLWGGGEGDGYTF. The CDR3 nucleotides are TGTGCCAGCACCCTCTGGGGGGGAGGAGAGGGAGATGGCTACACCTTC.

This sequence joins TRBV13 and TRBJ1-2; D uncertain. Trimming removed 5 bases at V and 9 bases at J, with 13 bases between. This CDR3 contains 12 residues. Looked up from germline, CDR1 is PRHDT and CDR2 is FYEKMQ (reference sequence). This CDR3 reads CASSPQFDRYTF. The CDR3 nucleotides read TGTGCCAGCAGCCCACAGTTCGACCGCTACACCTTC.

This clonotype was seen at least ten times. The chain couples TRBV12-3 or TRBV12-4 to TRBJ1-1; D might be TRBD1 (6 bases). The length of the CDR3 is 16 residues. V was shortened by 4 bases and J by 1 base, with 16 bases between the two germline ends. The CDR3 DNA reads as TGTGCCAGCAGTTCCCTACCGACAGGAGCGAACACTGAAGCTTTCTTT. This codes for CASSSLPTGANTEAFF.

This clonotype has at least ten counts. The rearrangement uses TRBV6-2 or TRBV6-3 and TRBJ1-5; D uncertain. Trimming pared 7 bases from V and 7 bases from J, leaving 11 bases between. This CDR3 is 12 amino acids long. Germline values: CDR1 MNHEY, CDR2 SVGEGT. Here the CDR3 DNA reads TGTGCCAGCAACGAGCGGGCGCAGCCCCAGCATTTT. Its protein is CASNERAQPQHF.

The chain recombines TRBV4-1 with TRBJ1-2; 7 bases line up with TRBD1. CDR1 is MGHRA and CDR2 is YSYEKL in the germline V gene. The junction had 4 bases not matched to a gene; V was cut back by 3 bases and J by 0 bases. The CDR3 length is 15 residues. The CDR3 is CASSHSGGSNYGYTF. The CDR3 nucleotides read TGCGCCAGCAGCCACTCAGGGGGTTCTAACTATGGCTACACCTTC.

Ten or more counts support this clonotype. The rearrangement uses TRBV24-1 and TRBJ1-2, with TRBD1 matching over 8 bases. This CDR3 contains 14 residues. After removal of 4 bases from V and 4 bases from J, the junction contained 4 bases not matched to a gene. Germline V gene data show CDR1 as KGHDR and CDR2 as SFDVKD. The CDR3 DNA reads as TGTGCCACCAGTGACACGGACAGGGTCTATGGCTACACCTTC. It codes for CATSDTDRVYGYTF.